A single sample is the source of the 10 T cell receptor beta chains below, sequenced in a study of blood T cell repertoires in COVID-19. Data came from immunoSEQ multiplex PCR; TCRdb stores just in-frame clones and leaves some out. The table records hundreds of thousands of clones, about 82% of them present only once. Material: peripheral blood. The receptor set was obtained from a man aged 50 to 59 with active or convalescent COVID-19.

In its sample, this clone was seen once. CDR3 residues: CASSQVTIRLAGGLVQQFF. DNA for the CDR3: TGTGCCAGCAGCCAAGTCACGATCCGACTAGCGGGGGGCCTAGTCCAGCAGTTCTTC. The V gene is TRBV4-2, the J gene TRBJ2-1, with TRBD2 identical over 13 bases. Germline CDR1 is LGHNA and CDR2 is YNFKEQ. The V gene end was trimmed by 1 base and the J gene end by 11 bases; junction bases not matched to a gene: 17. There are 19 residues in the CDR3.

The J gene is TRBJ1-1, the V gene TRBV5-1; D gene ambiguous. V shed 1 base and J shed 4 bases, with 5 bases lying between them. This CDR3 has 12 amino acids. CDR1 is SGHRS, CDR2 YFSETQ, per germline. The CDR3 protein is CASSLPSTEAFF. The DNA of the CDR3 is TGCGCCAGCAGCTTGCCCAGCACTGAAGCTTTCTTT.

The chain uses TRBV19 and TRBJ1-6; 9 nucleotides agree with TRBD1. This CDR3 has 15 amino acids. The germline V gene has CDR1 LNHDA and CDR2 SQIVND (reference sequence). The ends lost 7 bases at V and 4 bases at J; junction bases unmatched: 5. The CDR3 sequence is CASNRQGGYNSPLHF. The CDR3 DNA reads TGTGCCAGTAACCGACAGGGGGGGTATAATTCACCCCTCCACTTT.

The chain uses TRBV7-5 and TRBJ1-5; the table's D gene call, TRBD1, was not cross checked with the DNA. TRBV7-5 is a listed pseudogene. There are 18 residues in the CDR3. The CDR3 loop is CVRSLWGQKLLSNQPQHF. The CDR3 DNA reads TGTGTCAGAAGCTTATGGGGACAGAAATTACTTAGCAATCAGCCCCAGCATTTT.

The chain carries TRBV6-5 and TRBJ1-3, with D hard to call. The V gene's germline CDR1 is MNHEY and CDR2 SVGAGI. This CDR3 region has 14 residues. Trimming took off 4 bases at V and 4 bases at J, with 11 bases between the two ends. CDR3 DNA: TGTGCCAGCAGTTCGGGTAATCCGGGAAACACCATATATTTT. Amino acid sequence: CASSSGNPGNTIYF.

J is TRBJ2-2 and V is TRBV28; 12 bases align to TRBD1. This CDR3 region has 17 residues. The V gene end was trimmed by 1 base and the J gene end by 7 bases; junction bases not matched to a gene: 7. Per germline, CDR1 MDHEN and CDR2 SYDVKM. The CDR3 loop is CASSLFSGQGASGELFF. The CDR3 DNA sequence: TGTGCCAGCAGTTTATTCTCGGGACAGGGGGCTAGCGGGGAGCTGTTTTTT.

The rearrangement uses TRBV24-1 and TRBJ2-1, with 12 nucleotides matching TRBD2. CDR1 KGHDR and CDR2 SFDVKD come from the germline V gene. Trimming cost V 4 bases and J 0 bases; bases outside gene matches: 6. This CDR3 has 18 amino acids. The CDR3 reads CATSEGLAGTSSYNEQFF. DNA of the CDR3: TGTGCCACCAGTGAGGGACTAGCGGGCACAAGCTCCTACAATGAGCAGTTCTTC.

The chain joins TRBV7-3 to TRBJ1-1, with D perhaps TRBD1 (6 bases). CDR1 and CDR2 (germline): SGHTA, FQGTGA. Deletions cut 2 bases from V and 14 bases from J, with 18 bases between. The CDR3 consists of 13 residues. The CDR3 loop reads CASSLAAGAEVFF. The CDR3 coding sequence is TGTGCCAGCAGCTTAGCCGCGGGGGCTGAAGTCTTCTTT. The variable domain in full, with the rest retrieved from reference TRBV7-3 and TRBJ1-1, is GAGVSQTPSNKVTEKGKYVELRCDPISGHTALYWYRQSLGQGPEFLIYFQGTGAADDSGLPNDRFFAVRPEGSVSTLKIQRTERGDSAVYLCASSLAAGAEVFFGQGTRLTVV.

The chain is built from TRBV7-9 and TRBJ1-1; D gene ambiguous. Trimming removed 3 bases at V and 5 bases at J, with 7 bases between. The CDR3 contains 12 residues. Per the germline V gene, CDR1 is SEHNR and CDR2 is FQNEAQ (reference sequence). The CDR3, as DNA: TGTGCCAGCAGCTTGGGAGCAACTGAAGCTTTCTTT. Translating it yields CASSLGATEAFF.

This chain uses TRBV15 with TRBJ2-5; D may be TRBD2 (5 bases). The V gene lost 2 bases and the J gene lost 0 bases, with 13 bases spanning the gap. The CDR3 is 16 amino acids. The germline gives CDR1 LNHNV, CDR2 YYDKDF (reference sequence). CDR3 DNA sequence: TGTGCCACCAGCAGAACCCGCGGGTTGGACCAAGAGACCCAGTACTTC. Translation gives CATSRTRGLDQETQYF.